This is a list of T cell receptor beta chains from one sample in a study of vaccination and CD4 T cells after COVID-19. TCRdb analysed the PCR reads with MiXCR anew, one entry per CDR3 protein. Seen here are 8,500 to 13,000 distinct CDR3 sequences, around three quarters observed once, and the top ten hold about 18%. No antigens are known for them. The sequencing input was CD4+ T cells from blood, cultured in vitro. The receptor source for this set is a human donor who had recovered from COVID-19. Each CDR3 is given with its conserved first and last residue. The D gene is left open where the match is weak. Some rows mark clone size as missing; the rest say once, few, many or name a class of expanded clone.

clone size: NA
D gene: NA
V gene: TRBV6-2/TRBV6-3
J gene: TRBJ1-1
CDR3 protein: CASSYPRTFSVTEAFF
CDR3 DNA: TGTGCCAGCAGTTACCCGCGGACCTTTTCGGTCACTGAAGCTTTCTTT

clone size: NA
D gene: NA
V gene: TRBV2
J gene: TRBJ1-2
CDR3 protein: CASSENRNSYGYTF
CDR3 DNA: TGTGCCAGCAGTGAGAACAGGAATTCCTATGGCTACACCTTC

clone size: NA
D gene: NA
V gene: TRBV7-6
J gene: TRBJ2-5
CDR3 protein: CASSPGQQETQYF
CDR3 DNA: TGTGCCAGCAGCCCCGGACAACAAGAGACCCAGTACTTC

clone size: NA
D gene: TRBD1
V gene: TRBV9
J gene: TRBJ1-6
CDR3 protein: CASSAGQGDSPLHF
CDR3 DNA: TGTGCCAGCAGCGCCGGACAGGGGGATTCACCCCTCCACTTT

clone size: NA
D gene: TRBD1
V gene: TRBV6-1
J gene: TRBJ1-1
CDR3 protein: CASSNRGTEAFF
CDR3 DNA: TGTGCCAGCAGTAACAGGGGAACTGAAGCTTTCTTT

clone size: NA
D gene: NA
V gene: TRBV7-2
J gene: TRBJ2-7
CDR3 protein: CASSTGLGSSYEQYF
CDR3 DNA: TGTGCCAGCAGCACCGGACTGGGAAGCTCCTACGAGCAGTACTTC

clone size: NA
D gene: NA
V gene: TRBV12-3/TRBV12-4
J gene: TRBJ1-6
CDR3 protein: CASSLTEYNSPLHF
CDR3 DNA: TGTGCCAGCAGTTTAACCGAGTATAATTCACCCCTCCACTTT

clone size: few
D gene: TRBD1
V gene: TRBV20-1
J gene: TRBJ2-7
CDR3 protein: CSARETGDRLSEQYF
CDR3 DNA: TGCAGTGCTAGAGAAACAGGGGATCGGTTGAGCGAGCAGTACTTC

clone size: NA
D gene: TRBD1
V gene: TRBV25-1
J gene: TRBJ2-3
CDR3 protein: CASKDRGTTDTQYF
CDR3 DNA: TGTGCCAGCAAAGACAGGGGAACCACAGATACGCAGTATTTT

clone size: NA
D gene: TRBD1
V gene: TRBV7-9
J gene: TRBJ1-3
CDR3 protein: CASSLETGGRNTIYF
CDR3 DNA: TGTGCCAGCAGCTTAGAGACAGGGGGAAGAAACACCATATATTTT

clone size: NA
D gene: TRBD2
V gene: TRBV20-1
J gene: TRBJ2-3
CDR3 protein: CSALTSGRAGDTQYF
CDR3 DNA: TGCAGTGCCCTGACTAGCGGGAGGGCCGGAGATACGCAGTATTTT

clone size: few
D gene: NA
V gene: TRBV6-2/TRBV6-3
J gene: TRBJ2-5
CDR3 protein: CASSYGTFGETQYF
CDR3 DNA: TGTGCCAGCAGCTACGGGACTTTCGGGGAGACCCAGTACTTC

clone size: NA
D gene: TRBD2
V gene: TRBV7-8
J gene: TRBJ2-5
CDR3 protein: CASSSGHPGTSGSQEAQYF
CDR3 DNA: TGTGCCAGCAGCTCAGGACACCCCGGGACTAGCGGATCACAAGAGGCCCAGTACTTC

clone size: few
D gene: NA
V gene: TRBV6-1
J gene: TRBJ2-3
CDR3 protein: CASSDDPSDTQYF
CDR3 DNA: TGTGCCAGCAGTGACGATCCTTCGGATACGCAGTATTTT

clone size: NA
D gene: TRBD1
V gene: TRBV20-1
J gene: TRBJ1-4
CDR3 protein: CSAPRQGAGEKLFF
CDR3 DNA: TGCAGTGCCCCACGACAGGGGGCTGGTGAAAAACTGTTTTTT

clone size: NA
D gene: NA
V gene: TRBV6-2/TRBV6-3
J gene: TRBJ1-5
CDR3 protein: CASSYSTDAFRGNQPQHF
CDR3 DNA: TGTGCCAGCAGTTACTCGACAGACGCATTTAGGGGCAATCAGCCCCAGCATTTT

clone size: NA
D gene: NA
V gene: TRBV19
J gene: TRBJ1-6
CDR3 protein: CASSTTGTHSPLHF
CDR3 DNA: TGTGCCAGTAGTACCACAGGAACCCATTCACCCCTCCACTTT

clone size: NA
D gene: NA
V gene: TRBV24-1
J gene: TRBJ1-5
CDR3 protein: CATSDFRGGQPQHF
CDR3 DNA: TGTGCCACCAGTGATTTTAGGGGCGGACAGCCCCAGCATTTT

clone size: NA
D gene: NA
V gene: TRBV7-3
J gene: TRBJ2-5
CDR3 protein: CASSLMGVGVSETQYF
CDR3 DNA: TGTGCCAGCAGCTTAATGGGGGTGGGAGTGTCAGAGACCCAGTACTTC

clone size: NA
D gene: NA
V gene: TRBV6-2/TRBV6-3
J gene: TRBJ2-5
CDR3 protein: CASSLHETQYF
CDR3 DNA: TGTGCCAGCAGTCTTCACGAGACCCAGTACTTC

clone size: once
D gene: TRBD1
V gene: TRBV7-2
J gene: TRBJ2-5
CDR3 protein: CASLPDRGLLETQYF
CDR3 DNA: TGTGCCAGCCTACCGGACAGGGGGCTTTTGGAGACCCAGTACTTC

clone size: NA
D gene: TRBD2
V gene: TRBV15
J gene: TRBJ2-7
CDR3 protein: CATSREVAGRGEQYF
CDR3 DNA: TGTGCCACCAGCAGAGAGGTAGCGGGAAGGGGCGAGCAGTACTTC

clone size: NA
D gene: NA
V gene: TRBV15
J gene: TRBJ1-5
CDR3 protein: CATSRGDRNQPQHF
CDR3 DNA: TGTGCCACCAGCAGGGGAGACAGAAATCAGCCCCAGCATTTT

clone size: NA
D gene: NA
V gene: TRBV20-1
J gene: TRBJ1-5
CDR3 protein: CSAREEDFRPNQPQHF
CDR3 DNA: TGCAGTGCTAGAGAGGAAGACTTCCGACCCAATCAGCCCCAGCATTTT

clone size: NA
D gene: TRBD2
V gene: TRBV20-1
J gene: TRBJ2-7
CDR3 protein: CSAPLAGVNEQYF
CDR3 DNA: TGCAGTGCTCCGCTAGCGGGAGTCAACGAGCAGTACTTC

clone size: few
D gene: NA
V gene: TRBV24-1
J gene: TRBJ2-1
CDR3 protein: CATRSGAPYNEQFF
CDR3 DNA: TGTGCCACCAGGTCCGGGGCCCCCTACAATGAGCAGTTCTTC

clone size: NA
D gene: NA
V gene: TRBV20-1
J gene: TRBJ1-6
CDR3 protein: CSARDLSSPLHF
CDR3 DNA: TGCAGTGCTAGAGATCTCTCTTCACCCCTCCACTTT

clone size: few
D gene: NA
V gene: TRBV6-2/TRBV6-3
J gene: TRBJ1-5
CDR3 protein: CATSTGTYSNQPQHF
CDR3 DNA: TGTGCCACATCGACAGGAACCTATAGCAATCAGCCCCAGCATTTT

clone size: NA
D gene: TRBD2
V gene: TRBV4-2
J gene: TRBJ2-5
CDR3 protein: CASSQELAGGSQETQYF
CDR3 DNA: TGTGCCAGCAGCCAAGAGCTAGCGGGAGGTAGCCAAGAGACCCAGTACTTC

clone size: NA
D gene: TRBD2
V gene: TRBV6-1
J gene: TRBJ2-7
CDR3 protein: CASSERTTSGPYYEQYF
CDR3 DNA: TGTGCCAGCAGTGAGAGAACAACTAGCGGGCCCTACTACGAGCAGTACTTC

clone size: NA
D gene: TRBD2
V gene: TRBV24-1
J gene: TRBJ2-2
CDR3 protein: CATSRREASNTGELFF
CDR3 DNA: TGTGCCACCAGTCGTCGGGAGGCTTCGAACACCGGGGAGCTGTTTTTT

clone size: NA
D gene: TRBD2
V gene: TRBV20-1
J gene: TRBJ2-1
CDR3 protein: CSAPHKAGVYNEQFF
CDR3 DNA: TGCAGTGCCCCCCATAAAGCGGGAGTGTACAATGAGCAGTTCTTC

clone size: NA
D gene: NA
V gene: TRBV12-3/TRBV12-4
J gene: TRBJ1-2
CDR3 protein: CASSLGSLGDYGYTF
CDR3 DNA: TGTGCCAGCAGTTTAGGCAGCCTGGGCGACTATGGCTACACCTTC

clone size: NA
D gene: TRBD1
V gene: TRBV7-2
J gene: TRBJ1-1
CDR3 protein: CASSKINPGTGMNTEAFF
CDR3 DNA: TGTGCCAGCAGCAAAATTAATCCCGGGACAGGCATGAACACTGAAGCTTTCTTT

clone size: NA
D gene: TRBD1
V gene: TRBV7-7
J gene: TRBJ2-3
CDR3 protein: CASSLGGTGGDTQYF
CDR3 DNA: TGTGCTAGCAGCTTAGGAGGGACAGGGGGCGATACGCAGTATTTT

clone size: NA
D gene: TRBD1
V gene: TRBV7-9
J gene: TRBJ2-5
CDR3 protein: CASSYGQGAETQYF
CDR3 DNA: TGTGCCAGCAGCTATGGACAGGGGGCAGAGACCCAGTACTTC

clone size: once
D gene: NA
V gene: TRBV7-2
J gene: TRBJ2-5
CDR3 protein: CASSLYQETQYF
CDR3 DNA: TGTGCCAGCAGCTTATACCAAGAGACCCAGTACTTC